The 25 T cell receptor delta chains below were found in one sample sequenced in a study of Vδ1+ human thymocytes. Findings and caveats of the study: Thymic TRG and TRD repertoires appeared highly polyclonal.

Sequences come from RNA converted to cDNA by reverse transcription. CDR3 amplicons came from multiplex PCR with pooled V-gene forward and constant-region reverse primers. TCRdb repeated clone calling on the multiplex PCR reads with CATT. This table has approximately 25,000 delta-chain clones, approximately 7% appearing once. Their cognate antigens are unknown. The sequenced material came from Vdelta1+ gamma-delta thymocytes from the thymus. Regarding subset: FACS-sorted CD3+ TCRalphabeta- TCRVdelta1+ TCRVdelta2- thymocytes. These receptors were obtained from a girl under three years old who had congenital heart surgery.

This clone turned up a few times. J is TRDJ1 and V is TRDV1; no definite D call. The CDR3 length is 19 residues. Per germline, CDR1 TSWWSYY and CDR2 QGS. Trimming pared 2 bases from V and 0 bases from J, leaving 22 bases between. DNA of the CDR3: TGTGCTCTTGGGGAATCCCCTTACCCGCATTCCCCTAACACCGATAAACTCATCTTT. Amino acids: CALGESPYPHSPNTDKLIF.

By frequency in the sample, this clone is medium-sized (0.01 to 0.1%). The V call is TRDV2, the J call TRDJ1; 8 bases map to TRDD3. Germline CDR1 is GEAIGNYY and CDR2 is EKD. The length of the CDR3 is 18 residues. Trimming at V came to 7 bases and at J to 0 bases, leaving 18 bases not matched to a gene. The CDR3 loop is CAWGYYVLGERYTDKLIF. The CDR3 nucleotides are TGTGCCTGGGGCTACTACGTTCTGGGGGAACGGTACACCGATAAACTCATCTTT.

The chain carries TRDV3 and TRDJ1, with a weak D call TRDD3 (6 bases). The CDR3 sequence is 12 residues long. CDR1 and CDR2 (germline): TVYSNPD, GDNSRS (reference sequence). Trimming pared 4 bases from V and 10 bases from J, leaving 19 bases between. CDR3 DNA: TGTGCCTGCTTACCCGCGTACTGGGCACTCATCTTT. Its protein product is CACLPAYWALIF.

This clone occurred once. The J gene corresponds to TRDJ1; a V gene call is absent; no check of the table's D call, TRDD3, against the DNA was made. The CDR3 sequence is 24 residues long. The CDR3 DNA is TGTGCTCTTGGGGAACTCTGGAGCCCGGGAACTGGGGGATACTTCTCCGTTCGGGGCGATAAACTCATCTTT. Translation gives CALGELWSPGTGGYFSVRGDKLIF.

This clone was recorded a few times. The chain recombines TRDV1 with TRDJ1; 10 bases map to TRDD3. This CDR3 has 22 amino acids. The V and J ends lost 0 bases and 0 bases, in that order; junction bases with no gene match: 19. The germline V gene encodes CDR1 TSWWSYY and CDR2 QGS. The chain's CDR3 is CALGELVPQLGDPRGYTDKLIF. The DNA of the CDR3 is TGTGCTCTTGGGGAACTAGTTCCCCAACTGGGGGATCCACGGGGATACACCGATAAACTCATCTTT.

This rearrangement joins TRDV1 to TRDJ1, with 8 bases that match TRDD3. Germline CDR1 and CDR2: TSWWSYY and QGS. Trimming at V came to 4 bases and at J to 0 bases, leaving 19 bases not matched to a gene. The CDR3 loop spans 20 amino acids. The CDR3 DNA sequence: TGTGCTCTTGGGGGCCAATGGGGGATCCTCGGATCGGAGTACACCGATAAACTCATCTTT. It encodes CALGGQWGILGSEYTDKLIF.

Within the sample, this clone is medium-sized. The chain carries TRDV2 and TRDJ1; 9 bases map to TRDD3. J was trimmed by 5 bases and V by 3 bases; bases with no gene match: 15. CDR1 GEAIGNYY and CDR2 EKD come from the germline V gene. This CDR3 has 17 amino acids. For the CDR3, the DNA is TGTGCCTGTGACCCTCCGTACTGGGGGACGACGCAAGATAAACTCATCTTT. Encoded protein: CACDPPYWGTTQDKLIF.

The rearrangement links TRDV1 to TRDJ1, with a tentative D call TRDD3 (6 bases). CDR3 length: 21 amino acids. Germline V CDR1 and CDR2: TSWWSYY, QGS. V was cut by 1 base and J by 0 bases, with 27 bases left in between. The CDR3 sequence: CALGEHLKFGGPVLYTDKLIF. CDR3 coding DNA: TGTGCTCTTGGGGAACATCTGAAATTTGGGGGTCCAGTCTTGTACACCGATAAACTCATCTTT.

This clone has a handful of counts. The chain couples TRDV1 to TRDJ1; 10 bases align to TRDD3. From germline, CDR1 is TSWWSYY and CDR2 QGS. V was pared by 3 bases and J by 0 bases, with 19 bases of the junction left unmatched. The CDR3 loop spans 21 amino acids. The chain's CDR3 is CALGDRAILRTGGWDTDKLIF. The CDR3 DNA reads TGTGCTCTTGGGGATAGAGCAATACTACGCACTGGGGGATGGGACACCGATAAACTCATCTTT.

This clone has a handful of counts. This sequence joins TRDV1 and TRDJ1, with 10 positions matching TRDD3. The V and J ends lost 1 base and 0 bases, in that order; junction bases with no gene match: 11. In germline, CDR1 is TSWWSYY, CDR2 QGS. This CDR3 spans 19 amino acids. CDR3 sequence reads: CALGERVYWGMDDTDKLIF. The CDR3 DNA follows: TGTGCTCTTGGGGAACGGGTGTACTGGGGGATGGATGACACCGATAAACTCATCTTT.

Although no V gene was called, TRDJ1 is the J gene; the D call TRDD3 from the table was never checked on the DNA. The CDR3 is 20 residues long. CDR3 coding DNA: TGTGCTCTTGGGATTATTAGGTGGCGGGGGATACGGGGTAAGACCGATAAACTCATCTTT. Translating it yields CALGIIRWRGIRGKTDKLIF.

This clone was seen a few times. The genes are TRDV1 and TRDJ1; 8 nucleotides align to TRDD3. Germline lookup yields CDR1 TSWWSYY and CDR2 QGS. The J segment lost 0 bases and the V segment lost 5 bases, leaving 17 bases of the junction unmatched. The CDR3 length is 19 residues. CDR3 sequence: CALGKKTTVGGYYTDKLIF. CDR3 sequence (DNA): TGTGCTCTTGGGAAGAAAACTACCGTGGGGGGATATTACACCGATAAACTCATCTTT.

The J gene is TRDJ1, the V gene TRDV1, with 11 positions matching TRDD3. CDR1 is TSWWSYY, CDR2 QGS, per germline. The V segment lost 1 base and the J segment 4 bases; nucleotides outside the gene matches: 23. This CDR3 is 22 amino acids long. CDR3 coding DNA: TGTGCTCTTGGGGAACCCCAATTCGGGAACTCTGGGGGATACTTTAAGGGCGATAAACTCATCTTT. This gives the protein CALGEPQFGNSGGYFKGDKLIF.

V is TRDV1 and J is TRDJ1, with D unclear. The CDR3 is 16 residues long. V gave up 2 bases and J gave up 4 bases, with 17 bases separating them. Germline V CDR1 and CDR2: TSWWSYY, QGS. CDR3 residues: CALGEKGRRRRDKLIF. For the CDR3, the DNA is TGTGCTCTTGGGGAAAAGGGCCGACGGAGACGCGATAAACTCATCTTT.

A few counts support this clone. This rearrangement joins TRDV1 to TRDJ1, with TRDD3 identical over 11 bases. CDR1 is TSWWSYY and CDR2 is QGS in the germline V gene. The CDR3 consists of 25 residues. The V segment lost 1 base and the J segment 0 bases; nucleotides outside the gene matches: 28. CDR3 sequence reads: CALGEPHQDKRGVLGDKINTDKLIF. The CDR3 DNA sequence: TGTGCTCTTGGGGAACCCCACCAAGACAAAAGGGGGGTACTGGGGGATAAGATAAACACCGATAAACTCATCTTT.

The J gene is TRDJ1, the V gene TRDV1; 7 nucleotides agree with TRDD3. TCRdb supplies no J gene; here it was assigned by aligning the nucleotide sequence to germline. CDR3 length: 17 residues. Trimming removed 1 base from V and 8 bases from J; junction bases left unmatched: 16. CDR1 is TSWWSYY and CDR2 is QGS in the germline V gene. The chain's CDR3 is CALGERPTGDRRQKLIF. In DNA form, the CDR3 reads TGTGCTCTTGGGGAACGGCCTACTGGGGATCGGCGCCAGAAACTCATCTTT.

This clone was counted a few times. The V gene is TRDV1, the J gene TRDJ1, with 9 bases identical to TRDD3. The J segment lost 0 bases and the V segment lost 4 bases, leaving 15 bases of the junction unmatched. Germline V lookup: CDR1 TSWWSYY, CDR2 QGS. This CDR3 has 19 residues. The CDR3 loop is CALGAPTLTGDTNTDKLIF. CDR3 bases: TGTGCTCTTGGGGCCCCCACGCTTACTGGGGATACGAACACCGATAAACTCATCTTT.

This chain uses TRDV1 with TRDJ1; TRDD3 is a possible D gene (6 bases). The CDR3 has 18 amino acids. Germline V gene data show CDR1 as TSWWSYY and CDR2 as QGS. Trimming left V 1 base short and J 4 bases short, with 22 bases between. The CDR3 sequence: CALGEQSLHPYWVDKLIF. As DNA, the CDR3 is TGTGCTCTTGGGGAACAAAGCCTTCATCCTTACTGGGTCGATAAACTCATCTTT.

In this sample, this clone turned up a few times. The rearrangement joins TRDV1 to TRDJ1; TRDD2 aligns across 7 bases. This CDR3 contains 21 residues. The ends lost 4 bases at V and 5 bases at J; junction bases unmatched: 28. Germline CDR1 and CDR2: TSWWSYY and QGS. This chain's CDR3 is CALGVTPSCTRDLGLIDKLIF. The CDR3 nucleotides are TGTGCTCTTGGGGTGACCCCTTCCTGCACCCGAGACCTTGGCTTGATTGATAAACTCATCTTT.

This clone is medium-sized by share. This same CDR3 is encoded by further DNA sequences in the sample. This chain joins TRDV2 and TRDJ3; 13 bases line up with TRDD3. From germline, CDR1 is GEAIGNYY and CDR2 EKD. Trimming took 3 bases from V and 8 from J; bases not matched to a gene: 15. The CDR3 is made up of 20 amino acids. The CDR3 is CACDLVYWGIRKTYTRQMFF. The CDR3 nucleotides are TGTGCCTGTGACCTTGTATACTGGGGGATACGTAAGACCTACACCCGACAGATGTTTTTC.

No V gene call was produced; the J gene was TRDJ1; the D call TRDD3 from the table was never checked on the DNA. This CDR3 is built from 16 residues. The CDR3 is CALGELRRLGPDKLIF. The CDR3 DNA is TGTGCTCTTGGGGAACTACGGCGACTGGGGCCCGATAAACTCATCTTT.

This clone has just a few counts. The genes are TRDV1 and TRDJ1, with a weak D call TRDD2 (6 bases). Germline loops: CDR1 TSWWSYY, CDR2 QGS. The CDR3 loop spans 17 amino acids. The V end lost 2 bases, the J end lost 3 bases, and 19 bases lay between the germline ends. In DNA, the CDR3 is TGTGCTCTTGGGGAAATTTCGATCCTACTTATCCCCGATAAACTCATCTTT. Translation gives CALGEISILLIPDKLIF.

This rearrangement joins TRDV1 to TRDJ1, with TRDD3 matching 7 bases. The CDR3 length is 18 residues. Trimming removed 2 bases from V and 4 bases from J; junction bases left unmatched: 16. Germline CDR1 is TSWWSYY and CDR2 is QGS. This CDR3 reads CALGEYRILGLRRDKLIF. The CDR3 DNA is TGTGCTCTTGGGGAATATCGTATACTGGGGCTTCGACGCGATAAACTCATCTTT.

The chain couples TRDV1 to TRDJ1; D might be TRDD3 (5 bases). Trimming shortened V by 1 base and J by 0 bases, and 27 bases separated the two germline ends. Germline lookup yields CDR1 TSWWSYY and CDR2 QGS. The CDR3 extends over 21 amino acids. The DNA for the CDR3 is TGTGCTCTTGGGGAACAGCCCCTGCCACGCTTAATCGGGGGGTACACCGATAAACTCATCTTT. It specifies CALGEQPLPRLIGGYTDKLIF.

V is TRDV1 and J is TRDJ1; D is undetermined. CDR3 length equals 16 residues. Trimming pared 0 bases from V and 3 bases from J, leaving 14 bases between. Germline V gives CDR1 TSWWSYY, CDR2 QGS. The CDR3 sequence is CALGELVAIISDKLIF. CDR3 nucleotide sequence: TGTGCTCTTGGGGAACTCGTAGCTATCATATCCGATAAACTCATCTTT.